The 27 T cell receptor beta chains reported below all come from one sample, sequenced in a study of blood T cell repertoires in COVID-19. Profiling relied on immunoSEQ multiplex PCR, and the TCRdb table lists in-frame clones only, not all of them. Of roughly 340,000 clones in the sample, about 89% are singletons; the top ten hold approximately 3%. Source material: peripheral blood. The receptors here all came from a woman younger than 45 with COVID-19, enrolled during active disease.

The chain couples TRBV7-9 to TRBJ1-2; 7 positions agree with TRBD1. This CDR3 comprises 14 residues. Germline values: CDR1 SEHNR, CDR2 FQNEAQ (reference sequence). V shed 5 bases, J shed 4 bases, and the junction held 7 bases outside the gene matches. CDR3 in amino acids: CASSKGQTTYGYTF. DNA for the CDR3: TGTGCCAGCAGCAAGGGACAGACGACCTATGGCTACACCTTC.

The DNA of the CDR3 is TGTGCCAGCCTACTGCCTAGCGGAGAGACCCAGTACTTC. Translating it yields CASLLPSGETQYF. The chain combines TRBV2 with TRBJ2-5; 7 bases are a match to TRBD2. Trimming removed 8 bases from V and 4 bases from J; junction bases left unmatched: 7. The CDR3 consists of 13 residues. CDR1 and CDR2 from the germline V gene are SNHLY and FYNNEI.

This clone was seen ten or more times. This chain connects TRBV2 to TRBJ1-1; the match to TRBD1 covers 7 bases. The germline CDR1 and CDR2 sequences are SNHLY and FYNNEI. CDR3 size: 13 residues. Trimming removed 7 bases from V and 6 bases from J; junction bases left unmatched: 8. CDR3 sequence: CASTTTGTAEAFF. CDR3 nucleotide sequence: TGTGCCAGCACTACGACAGGGACAGCTGAAGCTTTCTTT.

The chain joins TRBV5-4 to TRBJ2-5; D perhaps matches TRBD1 (5 bases). CDR1 and CDR2 (germline): SGHNT, YYREEE (reference sequence). The CDR3 consists of 16 residues. Trimming shortened V by 0 bases and J by 2 bases, and 14 bases separated the two germline ends. The CDR3 sequence: CASSLDPQGFQETQYF. The CDR3 DNA reads TGTGCCAGCAGCTTGGATCCCCAGGGATTTCAAGAGACCCAGTACTTC.

This clone came up a few times. The chain uses TRBV24-1 and TRBJ1-2; TRBD1 matches 8 bases. The CDR3 extends over 18 amino acids. V was clipped by 4 bases and J by 8 bases; unmatched bases: 20. Germline CDR1 reads KGHDR; CDR2 reads SFDVKD. The CDR3 here is CATSETGGRGRLLGGYTF. CDR3 DNA sequence: TGTGCCACCAGTGAAACTGGGGGCAGGGGGCGATTGCTCGGGGGCTACACCTTC.

The chain carries TRBV7-9 and TRBJ2-1, with TRBD2 identical over 7 bases. V gave up 1 base and J gave up 6 bases; unmatched junction bases: 3. Germline CDR1 reads SEHNR; CDR2 reads FQNEAQ (reference sequence). This CDR3 has 14 residues. The CDR3 loop is CASSLVAGVNEQFF. For the CDR3, the DNA is TGTGCCAGCAGCTTAGTTGCGGGGGTCAATGAGCAGTTCTTC. Variable domain in full (rest from reference TRBV7-9 and TRBJ2-1): DTGVSQNPRHKITKRGQNVTFRCDPISEHNRLYWYRQTLGQGPEFLTYFQNEAQLEKSRLLSDRFSAERPKGSFSTLEIQRTEQGDSAMYLCASSLVAGVNEQFFGPGTRLTVL.

This clone has only a few counts. This sequence joins TRBV19 and TRBJ1-2, with 7 bases lining up with TRBD1. The CDR3 spans 15 residues. V shed 4 bases, J shed 4 bases, and the junction held 9 bases outside the gene matches. Germline V CDR1 and CDR2: LNHDA, SQIVND (reference sequence). CDR3 protein: CASSRAPAGGYGYTF. CDR3 bases: TGTGCCAGTAGTAGAGCCCCGGCAGGGGGCTATGGCTACACCTTC. Combining the CDR3 with reference TRBV19 and TRBJ1-2 gives the whole variable domain DGGITQSPKYLFRKEGQNVTLSCEQNLNHDAMYWYRQDPGQGLRLIYYSQIVNDFQKGDIAEGYSVSREKKESFPLTVTSAQKNPTAFYLCASSRAPAGGYGYTFGSGTRLTVV.

The V and J genes are TRBV7-2 and TRBJ1-5; D possibly corresponds to TRBD1 (6 bases). Germline V lookup: CDR1 SGHTA, CDR2 FQGNSA. This CDR3 is built from 16 residues. V was clipped by 4 bases and J by 3 bases, with 16 bases between them. CDR3 protein: CASSSRGGSTNQPQHF. The CDR3 DNA reads TGTGCCAGCAGCTCGCGCGGGGGCAGCACCAATCAGCCCCAGCATTTT.

The chain couples TRBV24-1 to TRBJ1-2; a weak D match, TRBD1 (5 bases). Trimming shortened V by 5 bases and J by 4 bases, and 10 bases separated the two germline ends. The germline gives CDR1 KGHDR, CDR2 SFDVKD. This CDR3 spans 13 amino acids. The CDR3 region is CATSGHRSYGYTF. In DNA form, the CDR3 reads TGTGCCACCAGTGGGCACAGGAGCTATGGCTACACCTTC.

This chain joins TRBV5-6 and TRBJ2-4, with a tentative D call TRBD2 (5 bases). CDR3 length equals 15 residues. Trimming shortened V by 6 bases and J by 7 bases, and 20 bases separated the two germline ends. Germline values: CDR1 SGHDT, CDR2 YYEEEE. The DNA of the CDR3 is TGTGCCAGCAACCTTGGGTGGGGAGAGGGTAACATTCAGTACTTC. It encodes CASNLGWGEGNIQYF.

The J gene is TRBJ1-5, the V gene TRBV19, with 8 bases aligning to TRBD1. CDR1 and CDR2 (germline): LNHDA, SQIVND (reference sequence). This CDR3 has 18 amino acids. Trimming removed 7 bases from V and 0 bases from J; junction bases left unmatched: 14. CDR3 protein: CASTNTGAGGYSNQPQHF. CDR3 DNA sequence: TGTGCCAGTACCAACACGGGTGCAGGGGGCTATAGCAATCAGCCCCAGCATTTT.

This clone was seen many times. This chain uses TRBV12-5 with TRBJ2-2; 7 bases are shared with TRBD2. J gave up 3 bases and V 4 bases, and 14 bases lay outside the gene matches. The CDR3 is 18 amino acids. Germline loops: CDR1 LGHNT, CDR2 FRNRAP. The CDR3 DNA reads TGTGCTAGTGGTTCTTACCCCGGGACTATTCGGGACACCGGGGAGCTGTTTTTT. Translated, it gives CASGSYPGTIRDTGELFF.

The V and J genes are TRBV6-2 or TRBV6-3 and TRBJ2-7; D perhaps matches TRBD2 (7 bases). The CDR3 is 20 residues long. CDR1 is MNHEY, CDR2 SVGEGT, per germline. V was trimmed by 0 bases and J by 1 base, leaving 25 bases between them. In DNA form, the CDR3 reads TGTGCCAGCAGTTACTCGATCAGATCAAGGGGGGGACCGACTTCCTACGAGCAGTACGTC. Translated, it gives CASSYSIRSRGGPTSYEQYV.

CDR3 DNA: TGTGCCAGTAGTATTACTAGAGAAGCTGGAAACACCATATATTTT. Its protein is CASSITREAGNTIYF. V is TRBV19 and J is TRBJ1-3; D remains unclear. CDR1 is LNHDA and CDR2 is SQIVND in the germline V gene (reference sequence). The CDR3 runs 15 residues. Trimming shortened V by 3 bases and J by 2 bases, and 11 bases separated the two germline ends.

The chain has TRBV7-6 and TRBJ1-4; D is ambiguous. This CDR3 contains 13 residues. Trimming took off 5 bases at V and 4 bases at J, with 8 bases between the two ends. Per the germline V gene, CDR1 is SGHVS and CDR2 is FNYEAQ. The CDR3 spells CASSIAVNEKLFF. The CDR3 region has the DNA TGTGCCAGCAGCATCGCAGTTAATGAAAAACTGTTTTTT.

CDR3 sequence: CASSPQANEQFF. CDR3 in DNA: TGTGCCAGCAGCCCCCAGGCCAATGAGCAGTTCTTC. The chain uses TRBV12-3 or TRBV12-4 and TRBJ2-1; D not certain. V was cut by 6 bases and J by 6 bases, with 9 bases left in between. The CDR3 totals 12 residues.

This clone occurred a few times. The rearrangement links TRBV6-5 to TRBJ2-1; 8 nucleotides line up with TRBD1. There are 15 residues in the CDR3. Germline lookup yields CDR1 MNHEY and CDR2 SVGAGI. After removal of 6 bases from V and 2 bases from J, the junction contained 6 bases not matched to a gene. CDR3 sequence (DNA): TGTGCCAGCAGCTACCGGGACAGGACCTACAATGAGCAGTTCTTC. It specifies CASSYRDRTYNEQFF.

The V call is TRBV19, the J call TRBJ2-2; 10 bases match TRBD2. CDR3 length: 19 residues. V was clipped by 4 bases and J by 3 bases; unmatched bases: 14. CDR1 is LNHDA and CDR2 is SQIVND in the germline V gene (reference sequence). This CDR3 is CASSTVRDSGGPDTGELFF. CDR3 sequence (DNA): TGTGCCAGTAGTACCGTCCGGGATAGCGGGGGGCCTGACACCGGGGAGCTGTTTTTT.

The chain carries TRBV10-1 and TRBJ2-1; a weak D match, TRBD1 (5 bases). The germline CDR1 and CDR2 sequences are WNHNN and SYGVQD (reference sequence). The CDR3 loop spans 14 amino acids. Trimming took 3 bases from V and 5 from J, leaving 11 bases between them. CDR3 residues: CASSDPLGDNEQFF. In DNA form, the CDR3 reads TGCGCCAGCAGTGACCCCCTAGGGGACAATGAGCAGTTCTTC.

This chain links TRBV7-9 with TRBJ2-7, with TRBD1 identical over 12 bases. Germline CDR1 reads SEHNR; CDR2 reads FQNEAQ (reference sequence). The CDR3 totals 18 residues. The junction had 16 bases not matched to a gene; V was cut back by 5 bases and J by 5 bases. The CDR3 nucleotides are TGTGCCAGCAGCACCGTCGCCCCCGGGACAGGGGGCTTGGACGAGCAGTACTTC. It translates to CASSTVAPGTGGLDEQYF.

This sequence joins TRBV11-3 and TRBJ2-1; 8 positions agree with TRBD2. The CDR3 is made up of 15 amino acids. In germline, CDR1 is SGHNT, CDR2 YENEEA. V shed 3 bases and J 5 bases; nucleotides not matched to a gene: 6. Here the CDR3 reads CASSLNLAGHNEQFF. The CDR3 nucleotides are TGTGCCAGCAGCTTGAATCTAGCGGGCCACAATGAGCAGTTCTTC. Together with reference TRBV11-3 and TRBJ2-1, the CDR3 gives the full variable domain: EAGVVQSPRYKIIEKKQPVAFWCNPISGHNTLYWYLQNLGQGPELLIRYENEEAVDDSQLPKDRFSAERLKGVDSTLKIQPAELGDSAVYLCASSLNLAGHNEQFFGPGTRLTVL.

As for this clone: An end of the junction does not agree with germline; a read error may underlie this. J is TRBJ2-4 and V is TRBV7-2; 13 bases are a match to TRBD2. CDR1 is SGHTA, CDR2 FQGNSA, per germline. CDR3 length: 14 residues. CDR3 in amino acids: CASSLILAGGSVDF. The CDR3, as DNA: TGTGCCAGCAGCTTAATACTAGCGGGAGGGTCAGTCGACTTC. Variable domain in full (rest from reference TRBV7-2 and TRBJ2-4): GAGVSQSPSNKVTEKGKDVELRCDPISGHTALYWYRQSLGQGLEFLIYFQGNSAPDKSGLPSDRFSAERTGGSVSTLTIQRTQQEDSAVYLCASSLILAGGSVDFGAGTRLSVL.

In its sample, this clone was seen once. This chain uses TRBV4-1 with TRBJ2-1; D perhaps matches TRBD1 (6 bases). There are 15 residues in the CDR3. Germline V gives CDR1 MGHRA, CDR2 YSYEKL. V was shortened by 4 bases and J by 0 bases, with 10 bases between the two germline ends. This chain's CDR3 is CASSLGQNSYNEQFF. The CDR3 nucleotides are TGCGCCAGCAGCCTCGGACAGAACTCCTACAATGAGCAGTTCTTC.

V and J are TRBV3-1 (or the pseudogene TRBV3-2) and TRBJ2-2; 8 positions match TRBD2. V dropped 0 bases and J dropped 2; count of bases not matched to a gene: 2. This CDR3 spans 16 amino acids. Germline values: CDR1 LGHDT, CDR2 YNNKEL (reference sequence). CDR3 sequence reads: CASSQEVAGNTGELFF. The CDR3 DNA follows: TGTGCCAGCAGCCAAGAAGTAGCGGGAAACACCGGGGAGCTGTTTTTT.

The V call is TRBV2, the J call TRBJ2-2, with 9 bases aligning to TRBD2. The CDR3 is made up of 16 amino acids. Germline-derived CDR1 and CDR2 are SNHLY and FYNNEI. V dropped 7 bases and J dropped 5; count of bases not matched to a gene: 11. The CDR3 reads CASIASGATGTGELFF. In DNA, the CDR3 is TGTGCCAGCATCGCTAGCGGGGCCACGGGGACCGGGGAGCTGTTTTTT.

The chain employs TRBV4-3 and TRBJ1-4; 7 bases line up with TRBD1. V lost 0 bases to trimming and J lost 0 bases; unmatched junction nucleotides: 10. This CDR3 is 19 amino acids long. Germline CDR1 reads LGHNA; CDR2 reads YSLEER. DNA of the CDR3: TGCGCCAGCAGCCAAGAGGACCCCGAAGACAGGGCAACTAATGAAAAACTGTTTTTT. This encodes CASSQEDPEDRATNEKLFF.

The chain links TRBV2 to TRBJ1-2, with 8 bases aligning to TRBD1. This CDR3 region has 15 residues. V was clipped by 9 bases and J by 8 bases; unmatched bases: 17. Germline V gene data show CDR1 as SNHLY and CDR2 as FYNNEI. CDR3 protein: CASLEGVDRVYGYTF. The CDR3 DNA follows: TGTGCCAGTCTCGAAGGGGTGGACAGGGTCTACGGCTACACCTTC.